Listed below are T cell receptor beta chains from one sample, sequenced in a study of post-analysis software for immune sequencing data. Via MiXCR, TCRdb re-called the PCR reads, giving one row per CDR3 protein. The data show roughly 800,000 distinct CDR3 sequences, 25% to 30% seen once. Sequencing input: blood. These TCRs come from a girl aged 10-17 years with multiple sclerosis. CDR3s include the opening cysteine and the closing phenylalanine or tryptophan. D genes are given only for firm matches. Clone size appears in some rows only: once, few, many, or a class for an expanded clone.

TGTGCCAGCAGAGGGGCTAAAAACATTCAGTACTTC	CASRGAKNIQYF	.	.	TRBV2	TRBJ2-4
TGCAGTGTTAGAGGTCACAGCGGGAGGGTATCGGATGAGCAGTTCTTC	CSVRGHSGRVSDEQFF	.	TRBD2	TRBV20-1	TRBJ2-1
TGCAGTGCTGTCCCGGGGTCGGGCAATCAGCCCCAGCATTTT	CSAVPGSGNQPQHF	.	.	TRBV20-1	TRBJ1-5
TGTGCCAGCAGCCCTCGGCCGGAACCGAATGAAAAACTGTTTTTT	CASSPRPEPNEKLFF	.	.	TRBV9	TRBJ1-4
TGCGCCAGCAGTCTGAGCAGACGTAGAGATACGCAGTATTTT	CASSLSRRRDTQYF	.	.	TRBV5-1	TRBJ2-3
TGTGCCAGCAGCCCGGACCCGGGACACCGAACTTATGGCTACACCTTC	CASSPDPGHRTYGYTF	.	.	TRBV3-1	TRBJ1-2
TGTGCCATCAGTTGGGGCGAAGATGAGCAGTTCTTC	CAISWGEDEQFF	.	.	TRBV10-3	TRBJ2-1
TGTGCCAGCAGTGAAGGTCCAGGGTCCGAAGGCTACACCTTC	CASSEGPGSEGYTF	few	.	TRBV2	TRBJ1-2
TGCGCCAGCCAAGTCGAGCGGATAGCGGGAGGAGTGGAGCAGTACTTC	CASQVERIAGGVEQYF	.	TRBD2	TRBV5-1	TRBJ2-7
TGTGCCAGCAGAGAAGACAGGGGTGGCGATGAGCAGTTCTTC	CASREDRGGDEQFF	few	TRBD1	TRBV28	TRBJ2-1
TGCGCCAGCAGCTTGGGACTAATCACCTACGAGCAGTACTTC	CASSLGLITYEQYF	few	.	TRBV5-1	TRBJ2-7
TGTGCCATCAGTGAAAGCGGGAGGAGCTCCTACGAGCAGTACTTC	CAISESGRSSYEQYF	few	TRBD2	TRBV10-3	TRBJ2-7